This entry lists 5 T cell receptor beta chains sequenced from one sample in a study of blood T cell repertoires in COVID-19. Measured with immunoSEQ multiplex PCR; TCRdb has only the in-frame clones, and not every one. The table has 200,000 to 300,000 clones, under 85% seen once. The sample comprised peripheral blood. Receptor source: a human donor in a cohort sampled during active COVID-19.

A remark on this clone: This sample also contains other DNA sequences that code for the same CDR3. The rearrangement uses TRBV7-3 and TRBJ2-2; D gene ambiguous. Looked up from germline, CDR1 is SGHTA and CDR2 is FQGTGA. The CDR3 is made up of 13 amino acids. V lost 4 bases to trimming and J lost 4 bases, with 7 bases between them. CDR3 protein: CASSSGSTGELFF. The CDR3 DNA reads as TGTGCCAGCAGCTCAGGATCCACCGGGGAGCTGTTTTTT.

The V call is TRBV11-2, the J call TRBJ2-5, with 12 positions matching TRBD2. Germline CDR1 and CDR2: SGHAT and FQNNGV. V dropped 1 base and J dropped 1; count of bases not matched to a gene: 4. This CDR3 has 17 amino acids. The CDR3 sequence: CASSLVLAGGGQETQYF. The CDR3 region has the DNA TGTGCCAGCAGCTTAGTACTAGCGGGGGGAGGCCAAGAGACCCAGTACTTC.

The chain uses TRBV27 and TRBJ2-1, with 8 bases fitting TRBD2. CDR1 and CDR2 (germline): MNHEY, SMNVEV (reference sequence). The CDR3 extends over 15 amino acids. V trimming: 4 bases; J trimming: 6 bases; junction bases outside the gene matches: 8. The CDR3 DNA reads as TGTGCCAGCAGTTATCGTAGCGGGGCAAGCAATGAGCAGTTCTTC. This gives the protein CASSYRSGASNEQFF.

CDR3 region: CSVRAVGGGNIQYF. The CDR3 bases are TGCAGCGTGAGAGCGGTTGGAGGAGGAAACATTCAGTACTTC. V gene TRBV29-1 combines with J gene TRBJ2-4, with D possibly being TRBD2 (5 bases). V gave up 6 bases and J gave up 6 bases, with 18 bases separating them. CDR3 length equals 14 residues. Germline CDR1 and CDR2: SQVTM and ANQGSEA.

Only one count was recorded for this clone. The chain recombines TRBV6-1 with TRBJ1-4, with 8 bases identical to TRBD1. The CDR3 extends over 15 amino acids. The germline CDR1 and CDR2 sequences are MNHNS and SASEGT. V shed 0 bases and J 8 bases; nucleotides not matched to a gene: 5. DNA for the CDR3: TGTGCCAGCAGTGAAGCTGTTCAGGGGGCGGAAAAACTGTTTTTT. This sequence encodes CASSEAVQGAEKLFF.